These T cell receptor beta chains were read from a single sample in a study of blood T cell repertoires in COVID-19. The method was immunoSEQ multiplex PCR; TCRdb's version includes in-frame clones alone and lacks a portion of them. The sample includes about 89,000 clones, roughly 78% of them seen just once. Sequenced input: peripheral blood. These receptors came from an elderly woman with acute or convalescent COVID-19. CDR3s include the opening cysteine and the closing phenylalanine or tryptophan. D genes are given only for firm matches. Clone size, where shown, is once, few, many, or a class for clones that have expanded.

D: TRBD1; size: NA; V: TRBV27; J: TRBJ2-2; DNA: TGTGCCAGCAGTTTCGACAGGGTAGGAACCGGGGAGCTGTTTTTT; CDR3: CASSFDRVGTGELFF
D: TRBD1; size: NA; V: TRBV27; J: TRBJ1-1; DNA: TGTGCCAGCATGCATTATGGGACAGGGACAACTGAAGCTTTCTTT; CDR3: CASMHYGTGTTEAFF
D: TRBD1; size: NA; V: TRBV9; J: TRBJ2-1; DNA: TGTGCCAGCAGCCCCGGACAGGGCAATGAGCAGTTCTTC; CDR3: CASSPGQGNEQFF
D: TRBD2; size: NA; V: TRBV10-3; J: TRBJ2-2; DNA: TGTGCCATCGGCTCTTGGACTAGCGGGAGGGCCGGCACCGGGGAGCTGTTTTTT; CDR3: CAIGSWTSGRAGTGELFF
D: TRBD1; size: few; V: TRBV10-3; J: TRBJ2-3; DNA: TGTGCCACCCGACAGGGGCTAAGGACAGATACGCAGTATTTT; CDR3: CATRQGLRTDTQYF
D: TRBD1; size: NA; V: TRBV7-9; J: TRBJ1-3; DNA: TGTGCCAGCAGCTTAGGTGAAGGGGGCGGTGGAAACACCATATATTTT; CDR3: CASSLGEGGGGNTIYF
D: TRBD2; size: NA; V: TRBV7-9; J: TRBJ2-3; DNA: TGTGCCAGCAGCTTTGGGACTAGCGTCACAGATACGCAGTATTTT; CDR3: CASSFGTSVTDTQYF
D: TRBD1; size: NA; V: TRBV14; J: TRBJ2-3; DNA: TGTGCCAGCAGGCGAACGGGACAGGGTTTGGCAGATACGCAGTATTTT; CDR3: CASRRTGQGLADTQYF
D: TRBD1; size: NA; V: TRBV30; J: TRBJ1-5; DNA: TGTGCCTGGAGTGTACAGGGGACAGGGGGCGCGCAGCCCCAGCATTTT; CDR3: CAWSVQGTGGAQPQHF
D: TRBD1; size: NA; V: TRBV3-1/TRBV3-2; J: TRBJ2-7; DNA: TGTGCCAGCAGCCAGGGGACAGGGCCCTACGAGCAGTACTTC; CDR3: CASSQGTGPYEQYF
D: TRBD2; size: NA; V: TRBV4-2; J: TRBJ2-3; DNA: TGTGCCAGCAGCTCCCTGGGGACGAGCGGGGGCACAGATACGCAGTATTTT; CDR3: CASSSLGTSGGTDTQYF
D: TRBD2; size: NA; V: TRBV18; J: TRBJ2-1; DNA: TGTGCCAGCTCACCACCGGGAGCGGGGGGCCGGAACAATGAGCAGTTCTTC; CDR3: CASSPPGAGGRNNEQFF
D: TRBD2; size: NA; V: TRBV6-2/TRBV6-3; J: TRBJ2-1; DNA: TGTGCCAGCAGCCGGCGGACTAGCGGGAGGTACGACAATGAGCAGTTCTTC; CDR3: CASSRRTSGRYDNEQFF
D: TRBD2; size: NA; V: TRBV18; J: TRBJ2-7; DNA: TGTGCCAGCTCACCTAGACCCTACGGGCTAGCGGGAGGGGATTACTACGAGCAGTACTTC; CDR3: CASSPRPYGLAGGDYYEQYF
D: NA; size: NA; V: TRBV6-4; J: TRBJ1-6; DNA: TGTGCCAGCAGTGACTGGGCGGGTAATTCACCCCTCCACTTT; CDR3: CASSDWAGNSPLHF
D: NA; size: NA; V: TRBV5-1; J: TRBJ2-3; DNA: TGCGCCAGCAGCTTGGAACAGATCACAGATACGCAGTATTTT; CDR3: CASSLEQITDTQYF
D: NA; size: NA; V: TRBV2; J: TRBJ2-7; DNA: TGTGCCAGCAATACCCAGGGGGAGGTGGGGGAGCAGTACTTC; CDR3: CASNTQGEVGEQYF
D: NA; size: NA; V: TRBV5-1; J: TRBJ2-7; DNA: TGCGCCAGCAGCTTGGTGGCTACAGGAATCGACGAGCAGTACTTC; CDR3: CASSLVATGIDEQYF
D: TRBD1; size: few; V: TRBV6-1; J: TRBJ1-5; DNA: TGTGCCAGCAGTGAAAACAGGGGGCACAGTCAGCCCCAGCATTTT; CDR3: CASSENRGHSQPQHF
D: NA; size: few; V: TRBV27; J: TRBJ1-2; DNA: TGTGCCAGCAGTTTCATGTTCGGGGACTATGGCTACACCTTC; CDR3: CASSFMFGDYGYTF
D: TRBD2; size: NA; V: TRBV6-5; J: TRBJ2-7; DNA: TGTGCCAGCACTGCTAGCGGAAGTCTCTACGAGCAGTACTTC; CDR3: CASTASGSLYEQYF
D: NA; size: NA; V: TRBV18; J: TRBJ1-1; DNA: TGTGCCAGCTTACCGACAGGCTGGACTGAAGCTTTCTTT; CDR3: CASLPTGWTEAFF
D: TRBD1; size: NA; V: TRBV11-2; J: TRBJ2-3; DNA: TGTGCCAGCAGGTATACAGGGGCTGGCACAGATACGCAGTATTTT; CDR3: CASRYTGAGTDTQYF
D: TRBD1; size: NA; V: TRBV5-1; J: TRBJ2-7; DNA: TGCGCCAGCAGCGTGGGGGACAGGGTCCACGAGCAGTACTTC; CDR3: CASSVGDRVHEQYF
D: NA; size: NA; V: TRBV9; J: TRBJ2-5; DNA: TGTGCCAGCAGCGTAGATATTGCGGTTGGGACCCAGTACTTC; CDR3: CASSVDIAVGTQYF
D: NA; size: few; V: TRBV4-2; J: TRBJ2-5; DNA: TGTGCCAGCAGCCCGACACAGACTAGTCAGACCCAGTACTTC; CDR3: CASSPTQTSQTQYF
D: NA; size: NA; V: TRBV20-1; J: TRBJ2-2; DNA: TGCAGTGCTAGTCCCCCCGAGGGCGCGGGACCCGGGGAGCTGTTTTTT; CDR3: CSASPPEGAGPGELFF
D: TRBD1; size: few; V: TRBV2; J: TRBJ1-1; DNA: TGTGCCAGCAGTTTAGGACAGGGCCACACTGAAGCTTTCTTT; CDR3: CASSLGQGHTEAFF